This TCR beta chain was captured by sequencing in a study of CD8 T cells in Susac syndrome. Reverse transcription of 0.5 to 1 ug RNA was performed with random hexamers. It was immunoSEQ multiplex PCR that amplified TCR beta CDR3 across 54 Vbeta and 13 Jbeta. TCRdb recomputed calls from the immunoSEQ multiplex PCR reads with MiXCR, one row per CDR3 protein. The table includes fewer than 200,000 distinct CDR3 sequences, roughly 94% detected once. The TEMRA cells underwent FACS enrichment, while the CD8+ and CD4+ T cells underwent negative isolation. V lost 8 bases, J lost 2 bases, and 4 bases stayed unmatched. This CDR3 contains 13 residues. Germline CDR1 DFQATT, CDR2 SNEGSKA (reference sequence).

The chain has TRBV20-1 and TRBJ2-7, with 12 bases fitting TRBD2. This receptor was obtained from a human donor in good health. Sequenced input: CD4+ T cells from PBMCs. The CDR3 reads CSPRTSGTYEQYF. The DNA for the CDR3 is TGCAGTCCAAGGACTAGCGGGACCTACGAGCAGTACTTC.